This TCR beta chain is from a study of neurological immune-mediated disorders. Regarding the study as a whole: TCR clonal expansion peaked in HTLV-1-associated myelopathy patients and was lowest in multiple sclerosis patients.

This clonotype was counted at least ten times. Its antigen remains unknown. CDR3 length: 13 residues. J was trimmed by 5 bases and V by 6 bases; bases with no gene match: 4. Germline V gives CDR1 DFQATT, CDR2 SNEGSKA (reference sequence). TCRdb recomputed calls from the 5' RACE reads with MiXCR, one row per CDR3 protein. Of around 130,000 distinct CDR3 sequences listed, roughly 3.4% are singletons. The sequence derives from a woman in her twenties or thirties with multiple sclerosis. The sequencing input was PBMCs. The rearrangement joins TRBV20-1 to TRBJ2-2; TRBD1 agrees at 9 bases. CDR3 DNA: TGCAGTGCCCGGGACAGGGTGACCGGGGAGCTGTTTTTT. This encodes CSARDRVTGELFF.